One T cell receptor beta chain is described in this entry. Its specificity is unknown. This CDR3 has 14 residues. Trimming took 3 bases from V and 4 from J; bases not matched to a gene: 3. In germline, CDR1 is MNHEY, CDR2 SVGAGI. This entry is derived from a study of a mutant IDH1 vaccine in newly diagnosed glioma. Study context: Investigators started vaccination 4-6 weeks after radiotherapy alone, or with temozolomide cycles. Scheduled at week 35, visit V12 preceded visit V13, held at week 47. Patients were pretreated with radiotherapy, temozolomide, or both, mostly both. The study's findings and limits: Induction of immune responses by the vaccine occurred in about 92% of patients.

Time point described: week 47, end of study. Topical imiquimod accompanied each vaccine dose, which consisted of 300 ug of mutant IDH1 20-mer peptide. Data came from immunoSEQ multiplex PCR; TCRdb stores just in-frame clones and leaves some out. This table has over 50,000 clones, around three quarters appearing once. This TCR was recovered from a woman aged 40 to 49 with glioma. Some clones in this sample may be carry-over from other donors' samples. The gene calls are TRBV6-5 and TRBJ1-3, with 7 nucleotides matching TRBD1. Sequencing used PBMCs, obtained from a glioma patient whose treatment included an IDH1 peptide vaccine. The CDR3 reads CASSYTRGGNTIYF. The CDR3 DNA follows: TGTGCCAGCAGTTATACCAGGGGGGGAAACACCATATATTTT.